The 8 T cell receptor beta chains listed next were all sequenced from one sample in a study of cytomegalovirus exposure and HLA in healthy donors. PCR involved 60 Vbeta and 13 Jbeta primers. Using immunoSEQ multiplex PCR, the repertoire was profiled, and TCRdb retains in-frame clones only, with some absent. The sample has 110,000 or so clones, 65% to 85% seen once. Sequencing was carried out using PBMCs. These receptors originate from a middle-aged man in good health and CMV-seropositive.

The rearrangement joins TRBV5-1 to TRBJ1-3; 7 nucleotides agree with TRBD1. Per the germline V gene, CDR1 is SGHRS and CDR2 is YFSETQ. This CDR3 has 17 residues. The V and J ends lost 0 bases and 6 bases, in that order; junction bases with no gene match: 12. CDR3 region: CASSLALGGKFKNTIYF. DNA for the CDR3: TGCGCCAGCAGCTTGGCCCTAGGGGGCAAGTTTAAAAACACCATATATTTT.

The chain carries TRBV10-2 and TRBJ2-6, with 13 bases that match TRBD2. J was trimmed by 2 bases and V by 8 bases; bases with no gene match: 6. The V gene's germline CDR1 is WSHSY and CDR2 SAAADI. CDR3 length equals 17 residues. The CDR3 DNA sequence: TGCGCCAGCTGCTCCGGACTAGCGGGGGCTGGGGCCAACGTCCTGACTTTC. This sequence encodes CASCSGLAGAGANVLTF.

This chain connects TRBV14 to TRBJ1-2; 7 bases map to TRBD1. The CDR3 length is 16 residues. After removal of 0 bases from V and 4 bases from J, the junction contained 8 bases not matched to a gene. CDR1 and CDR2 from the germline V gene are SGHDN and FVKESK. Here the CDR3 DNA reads TGTGCCAGCAGCCAAGAGAGGGGGCCTACGGCCTATGGCTACACCTTC. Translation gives CASSQERGPTAYGYTF.

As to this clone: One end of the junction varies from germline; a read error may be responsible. CDR3 sequence reads: CAGSHQERPWEQYF. In nucleotides, the CDR3 is TGCGCCGGCAGCCACCAGGAACGCCCCTGGGAGCAGTACTTC. This chain links TRBV4-3 with TRBJ2-7; D is unclear. The CDR3 totals 14 residues. CDR1 is LGHNA and CDR2 is YSLEER in the germline V gene.

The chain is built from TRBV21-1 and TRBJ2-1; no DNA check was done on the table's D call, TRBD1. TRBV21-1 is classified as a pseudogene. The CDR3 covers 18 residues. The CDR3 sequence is CPTPETGKPSRPVHEQFF. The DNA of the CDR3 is TGTCCCACACCGGAGACAGGGAAGCCTTCACGACCGGTCCATGAGCAGTTCTTC.

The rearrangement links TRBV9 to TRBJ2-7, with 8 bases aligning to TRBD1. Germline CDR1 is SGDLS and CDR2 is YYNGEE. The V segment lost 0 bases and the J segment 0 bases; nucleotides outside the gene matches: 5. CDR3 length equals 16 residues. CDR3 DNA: TGTGCCAGCAGCGTAGAGGGGACAGGTTCCTCCTACGAGCAGTACTTC. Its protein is CASSVEGTGSSYEQYF.

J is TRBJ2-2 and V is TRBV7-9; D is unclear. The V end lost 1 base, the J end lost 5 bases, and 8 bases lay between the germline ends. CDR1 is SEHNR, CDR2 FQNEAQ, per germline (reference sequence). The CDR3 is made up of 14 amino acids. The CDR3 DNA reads TGTGCCAGCAGCTTAGGGAGAATTACCGGGGAGCTGTTTTTT. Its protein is CASSLGRITGELFF.

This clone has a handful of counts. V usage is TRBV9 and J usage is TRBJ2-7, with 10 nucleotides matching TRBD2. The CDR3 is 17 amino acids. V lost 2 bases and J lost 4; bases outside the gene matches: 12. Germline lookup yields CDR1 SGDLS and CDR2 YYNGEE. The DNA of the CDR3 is TGTGCCAGCAGCGTGGGTCCGTCGGCTAGCGGGAGTTACGAGCAGTACTTC. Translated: CASSVGPSASGSYEQYF.